This TCR beta chain was sequenced during a study of beta chain features in type 1 diabetes. General observations from the study: High-TCR-expressing cells could be over-represented by cDNA sequencing.

Worth noting for this clone: Antigen: not known.

V was clipped by 4 bases and J by 6 bases, with 9 bases between them. The CDR3 contains 12 residues. The V gene's germline CDR1 is SGHDN and CDR2 FVKESK. As every portion of the isolated RNA was reverse transcribed, the sequencing read expressed TCRB transcripts. The method was immunoSEQ multiplex PCR; TCRdb's version includes in-frame clones alone and lacks a portion of them. This table holds some 410,000 clones, more than 11% found once. The sample consisted of naive CD4+ T cells from blood. The TCR was taken from a man in his thirties or forties in good health. V is TRBV14 and J is TRBJ2-5; D unclear. The CDR3 bases are TGTGCCAGCAGCCTAACTGGCCAGACCCAGTACTTC. Residues: CASSLTGQTQYF.